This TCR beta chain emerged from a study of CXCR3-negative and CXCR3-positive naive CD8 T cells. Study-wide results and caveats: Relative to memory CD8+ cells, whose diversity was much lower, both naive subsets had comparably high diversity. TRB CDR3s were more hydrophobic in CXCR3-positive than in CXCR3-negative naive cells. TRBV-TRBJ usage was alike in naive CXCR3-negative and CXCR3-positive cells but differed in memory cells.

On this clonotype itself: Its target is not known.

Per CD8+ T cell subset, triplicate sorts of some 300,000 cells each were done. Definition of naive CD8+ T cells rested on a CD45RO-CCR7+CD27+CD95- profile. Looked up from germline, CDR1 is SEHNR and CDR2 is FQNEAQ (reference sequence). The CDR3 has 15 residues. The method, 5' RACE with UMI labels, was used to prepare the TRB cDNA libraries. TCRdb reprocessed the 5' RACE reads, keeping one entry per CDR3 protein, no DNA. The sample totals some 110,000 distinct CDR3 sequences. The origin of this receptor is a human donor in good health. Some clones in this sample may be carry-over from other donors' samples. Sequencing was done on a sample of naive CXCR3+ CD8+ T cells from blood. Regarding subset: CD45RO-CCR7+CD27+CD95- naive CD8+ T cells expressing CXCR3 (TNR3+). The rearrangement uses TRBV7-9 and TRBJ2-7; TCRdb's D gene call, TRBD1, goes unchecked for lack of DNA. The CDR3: CASSSGTGVKYEQYF.